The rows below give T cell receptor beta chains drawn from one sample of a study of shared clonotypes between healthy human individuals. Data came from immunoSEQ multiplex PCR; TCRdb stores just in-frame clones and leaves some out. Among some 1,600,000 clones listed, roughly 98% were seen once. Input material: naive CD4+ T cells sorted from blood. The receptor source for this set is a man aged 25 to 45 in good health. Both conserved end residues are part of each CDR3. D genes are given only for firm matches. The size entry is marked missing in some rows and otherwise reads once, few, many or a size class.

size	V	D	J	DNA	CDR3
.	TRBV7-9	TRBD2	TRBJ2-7	TGTGCCAGCAGCTTTCGGCGGACTAGTTTAAACGAGCAGTACTTC	CASSFRRTSLNEQYF
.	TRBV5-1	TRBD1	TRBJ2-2	TGCGCCAGCAGCGGGACAGGGAACACCGGGGAGCTGTTTTTT	CASSGTGNTGELFF
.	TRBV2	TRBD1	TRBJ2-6	TGTGCCAACCAGGGGGTCGGGGCCAACGTCCTGACTTTC	CANQGVGANVLTF
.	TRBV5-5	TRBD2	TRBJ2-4	TGTGCCAGCAGCCCCGGGCTAGCGGGGTTAGCCAAAAACATTCAGTACTTC	CASSPGLAGLAKNIQYF
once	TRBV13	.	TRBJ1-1	TGTGCCAGCAGGAGTGAGTTGGCGCGGACTGAAGCTTTCTTT	CASRSELARTEAFF
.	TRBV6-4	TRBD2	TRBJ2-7	TGTGCCAGAGTGCTTAAGCGGGGTTACTACGAGCAGTACTTC	CARVLKRGYYEQYF
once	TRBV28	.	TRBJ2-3	TGTGCCAGCAGTTTAGGCGGAAGTAGCACAGATACGCAGTATTTT	CASSLGGSSTDTQYF
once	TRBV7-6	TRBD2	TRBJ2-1	TGTGCCAGCAGCTTCCTCGGGAGGGCCTACAATGAGCAGTTCTTC	CASSFLGRAYNEQFF
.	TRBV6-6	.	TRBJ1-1	TGTGCCAGCAGGCGGCTAGGAAACACTGAAGCTTTCTTT	CASRRLGNTEAFF
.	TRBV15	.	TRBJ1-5	TGTGCCACCAGCCCCCCAGCGGGGCGCAATCAGCCCCAGCATTTT	CATSPPAGRNQPQHF
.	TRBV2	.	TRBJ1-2	TGTGCCAGCAGTGGTACAGGGCTTGGCTACACCTTC	CASSGTGLGYTF
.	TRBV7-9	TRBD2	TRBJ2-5	TGTGCCAGCAGCCGTCCTGCGGGGGAGCAAGAGACCCAGTACTTC	CASSRPAGEQETQYF
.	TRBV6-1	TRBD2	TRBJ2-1	TGTGCCAGCAGTGAATTCCCCCGTTTCGGGGGGACTAGCGGGAGAAGGTACAATGAGCAGTTCTTC	CASSEFPRFGGTSGRRYNEQFF
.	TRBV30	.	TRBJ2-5	TGTGCCTGGAGTGAGAACAGGGAAGAGACCCAGTACTTC	CAWSENREETQYF
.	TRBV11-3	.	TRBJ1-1	TGTGCCAGCAGCTTCGACACATACACTGAAGCTTTCTTT	CASSFDTYTEAFF
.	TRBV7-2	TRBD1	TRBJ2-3	TGTGCCAGCAGCTCGACGGGACAGGGGGCTTGGGATACGCAGTATTTT	CASSSTGQGAWDTQYF
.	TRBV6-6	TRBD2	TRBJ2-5	TGTGCCAGCAGTTACTCGGCGGGGGGGACCCAAGAGACCCAGTACTTC	CASSYSAGGTQETQYF
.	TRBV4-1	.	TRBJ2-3	TGCGCCAGCAGCCACCGGGCCCAAAAGGACATGGATACGCAGTATTTT	CASSHRAQKDMDTQYF
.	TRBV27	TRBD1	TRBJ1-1	TGTGCCAGCAGTTCGATGAATCAGGGGGCGCGGACTGAAGCTTTCTTT	CASSSMNQGARTEAFF
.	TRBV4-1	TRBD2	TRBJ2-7	TGCGCCAGCAGCCATGGGTCTAGCGGGAGCCCACAAAACGAGCAGTACTTC	CASSHGSSGSPQNEQYF
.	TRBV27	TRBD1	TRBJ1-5	TGTGCCAGCAGTTTACCAGAGGACAGGGAGGGCAATCAGCCCCAGCATTTT	CASSLPEDREGNQPQHF
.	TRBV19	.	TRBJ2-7	TGTGCCAGTAGTTCCTCAGGACAGCACTACGAGCAGTACTTC	CASSSSGQHYEQYF
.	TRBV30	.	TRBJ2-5	TGTGCCCGGGCAGGGGGACTCAAAGAGACCCAGTACTTC	CARAGGLKETQYF
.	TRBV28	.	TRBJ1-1	TGTGCCACCCAGTACGGGTGGACTGAAGCTTTCTTT	CATQYGWTEAFF
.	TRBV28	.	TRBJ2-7	TGTGCCAGCAGTTTAGGGGGCTCCGGGCCCCACGAGCAGTACTTC	CASSLGGSGPHEQYF
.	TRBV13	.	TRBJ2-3	TGTGCCAGCAGCCACACAGATACGCAGTATTTT	CASSHTDTQYF
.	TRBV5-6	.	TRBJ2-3	TGTGCCAGCAGCTTGGGCTGGGGCACAGATACGCAGTATTTT	CASSLGWGTDTQYF
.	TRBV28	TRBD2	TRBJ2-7	TGTGCCAGCAGTTCCGTGGGAAGCGGGAGGGGTTCCTACGAGCAGTACTTC	CASSSVGSGRGSYEQYF
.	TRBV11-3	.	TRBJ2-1	TGTGCCAGCAGCTCTTCTAGAACCTACAATGAGCAGTTCTTC	CASSSSRTYNEQFF
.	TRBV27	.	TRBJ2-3	TGTGCCAGCAGTTACGGGACACTCACAGATACGCAGTATTTT	CASSYGTLTDTQYF
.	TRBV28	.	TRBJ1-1	TGTGCCAGCAATATGGGACTGATTAACACTGAAGCTTTCTTT	CASNMGLINTEAFF
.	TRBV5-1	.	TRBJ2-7	TGCGCCAGCAGCACGGACGGATTCACGATCGACGAGCAGTACTTC	CASSTDGFTIDEQYF
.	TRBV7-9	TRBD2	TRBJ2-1	TGTGCCAGCAGCGCCGGGACTAGCGGGAGCAATGAGCAGTTCTTC	CASSAGTSGSNEQFF
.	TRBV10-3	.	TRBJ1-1	TGTGCCATCACCGGGACGGCGAACACTGAAGCTTTCTTT	CAITGTANTEAFF
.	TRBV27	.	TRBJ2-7	TGTGCCAGCAGTTTAAGGGGTAGGGACTCCTACGAGCAGTACTTC	CASSLRGRDSYEQYF
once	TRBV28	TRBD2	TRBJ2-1	TGTGCCAGCAGTTTAGGACTAGATGGTGAGCAGTTCTTC	CASSLGLDGEQFF
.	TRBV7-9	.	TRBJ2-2	TGTGCCAGCAGCTTAGGGACAGCTAACACCGGGGAGCTGTTTTTT	CASSLGTANTGELFF
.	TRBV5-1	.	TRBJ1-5	TGCGCCAGCAGCCCACAACCCGGTTTTACTAATCAGCCCCAGCATTTT	CASSPQPGFTNQPQHF
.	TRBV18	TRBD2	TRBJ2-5	TGTGCCAGCTCACCTGGGGGACTAATGGTGTCCCAGTACTTC	CASSPGGLMVSQYF
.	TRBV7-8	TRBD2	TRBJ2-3	TGTGCCAGCAGCCAAAGCCGTAGGCGGGAGAGAACAGATACGCAGTATTTT	CASSQSRRRERTDTQYF
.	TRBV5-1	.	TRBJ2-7	TGCGCCAGCAGCTTAGGGGCCGAGCAGTACTTC	CASSLGAEQYF
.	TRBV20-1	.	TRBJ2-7	TGCAGTGCCACTAGCACCTACGAGCAGTACTTC	CSATSTYEQYF
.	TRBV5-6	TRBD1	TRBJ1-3	TGTGCCAGCAGCTTTGGACACAGGGGGGTTGGAAACACCATATATTTT	CASSFGHRGVGNTIYF
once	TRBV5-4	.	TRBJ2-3	TGTGCCAGCAGCTTTCCGGGACCCGGGCAGGATACGCAGTATTTT	CASSFPGPGQDTQYF
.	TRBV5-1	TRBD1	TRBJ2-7	TGCGCCAGCAGCTACCGGGACAGGGACTACGAGCAGTACTTC	CASSYRDRDYEQYF
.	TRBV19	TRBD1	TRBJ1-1	TGTGCCAGTATGAAGGGGGCGCCAAGCACTGAAGCTTTCTTT	CASMKGAPSTEAFF
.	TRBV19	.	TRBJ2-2	TGTGCCAGTAGTATCCCGGGACGGAAGAACACCGGGGAGCTGTTTTTT	CASSIPGRKNTGELFF